The 19 T cell receptor beta chains below all came from one sample that was sequenced in a study of blood T cells in healthy people across ages. Then a second PCR, running about 6 to 11 cycles, was carried out with a sample-barcoded 5' primer and a J-beta primer mix. Each CDR3 protein is one row after TCRdb ran MiXCR on the 5' RACE reads. The sample records more than 800,000 distinct CDR3 sequences, over 35% being singletons. The source material was blood. All receptors come from a woman aged 55 to 70 in good health.

V usage is TRBV7-9 and J usage is TRBJ2-7, with D unresolved. The CDR3 is made up of 17 amino acids. V lost 4 bases, J lost 1 base, and 20 bases lay in between. In germline, CDR1 is SEHNR, CDR2 FQNEAQ (reference sequence). The CDR3 protein is CASSSPRSESTSYEQYF. In nucleotides, the CDR3 is TGTGCCAGCAGCTCCCCCCGCAGCGAGAGTACTTCCTACGAGCAGTACTTC.

This clonotype came up a few times. CDR3 amino acids: CASRPRTSGSRDTQYF. The CDR3 DNA follows: TGTGCCAGCAGACCTAGGACTAGCGGGAGTAGAGATACGCAGTATTTT. The genes are TRBV11-1 and TRBJ2-3, with 13 bases aligning to TRBD2. Germline CDR1 and CDR2: SGHAT and FQDESV (reference sequence). The CDR3 totals 16 residues. Trimming removed 6 bases from V and 5 bases from J; junction bases left unmatched: 8.

This clonotype was found a few times. The rearrangement joins TRBV5-1 to TRBJ2-1, with TRBD1 matching over 8 bases. The CDR3 loop spans 14 amino acids. Germline assignment: CDR1 SGHRS and CDR2 YFSETQ. With 7 bases clipped from V and 3 bases from J, the junction kept 6 bases outside the gene matches. The CDR3 sequence is CASGGQGVYNEQFF. CDR3 nucleotide sequence: TGCGCCAGCGGCGGACAGGGCGTCTACAATGAGCAGTTCTTC. The whole variable domain, filled in from reference TRBV5-1 and TRBJ2-1, reads KAGVTQTPRYLIKTRGQQVTLSCSPISGHRSVSWYQQTPGQGLQFLFEYFSETQRNKGNFPGRFSGRQFSNSRSEMNVSTLELGDSALYLCASGGQGVYNEQFFGPGTRLTVL.

This chain links TRBV20-1 with TRBJ2-1, with 10 bases that match TRBD2. The CDR3 consists of 16 residues. Germline lookup yields CDR1 DFQATT and CDR2 SNEGSKA (reference sequence). V dropped 4 bases and J dropped 2; count of bases not matched to a gene: 8. The CDR3 loop reads CSAIPIAGGPYNEQFF. The CDR3 DNA sequence: TGCAGTGCTATACCGATAGCGGGAGGACCCTACAATGAGCAGTTCTTC.

V is TRBV12-3 or TRBV12-4 and J is TRBJ2-1; D gene unclear. V was pared by 5 bases and J by 9 bases, with 8 bases between. This CDR3 is built from 11 residues. CDR3 sequence reads: CASSVQLEQFF. As DNA, the CDR3 is TGTGCCAGCAGTGTTCAACTTGAGCAGTTCTTC.

In its sample, this clonotype was seen a few times. The chain joins TRBV7-9 to TRBJ2-1, with 9 bases identical to TRBD1. Germline V gene data show CDR1 as SEHNR and CDR2 as FQNEAQ (reference sequence). This CDR3 is 15 amino acids long. The junction had 6 bases not matched to a gene; V was cut back by 2 bases and J by 7 bases. Here the CDR3 reads CASSLTGGAGNEQFF. The CDR3 coding sequence is TGTGCCAGCAGCTTAACAGGGGGCGCGGGTAATGAGCAGTTCTTC.

The chain combines TRBV9 with TRBJ2-4; 11 bases map to TRBD2. The last part of the DNA fits TRBJ2-7 better; the J call may be wrong. Germline CDR1 is SGDLS and CDR2 is YYNGEE. CDR3 size: 16 residues. CDR3 region: CASSRAGTSGPYEQYF. The CDR3 bases are TGTGCCAGCAGCCGAGCAGGGACTAGCGGCCCCTACGAGCAGTACTTC.

In the case of this clonotype: A read error may explain this, as a much larger clone is one base away. V and J are TRBV4-1 and TRBJ2-7, with 7 bases fitting TRBD1. Germline trimming cut 1 base from V and 2 bases from J; bases unmatched to any gene: 2. The germline gives CDR1 MGHRA, CDR2 YSYEKL. The CDR3 totals 14 residues. CDR3 coding DNA: TGCGCCAGCAGCCAAGGGGACAGCCCCTACGAGCAGTACTTC. Translation gives CASSQGDSPYEQYF.

This clonotype was detected a few times. The CDR3 DNA reads TGTGCCAGCAGCTTAGGCTACAGGGGGCTCAACACTGAAGCTTTCTTT. Its translation is CASSLGYRGLNTEAFF. J is TRBJ1-1 and V is TRBV7-8, with 9 bases fitting TRBD1. The CDR3 spans 16 residues. Germline CDR1 and CDR2: SGHVS and FQNEAQ. The ends lost 1 base at V and 2 bases at J; junction bases unmatched: 5.

The V and J genes are TRBV29-1 and TRBJ2-1; D is ambiguous. Per germline, CDR1 SQVTM and CDR2 ANQGSEA. The CDR3 sequence is 15 residues long. V was pared by 8 bases and J by 0 bases, with 17 bases between. The CDR3 nucleotides are TGCAGCTTATCCGAGACACCTAACTCCTACAATGAGCAGTTCTTC. Encoded protein: CSLSETPNSYNEQFF.

The chain uses TRBV11-2 and TRBJ2-3, with 8 nucleotides matching TRBD2. From germline, CDR1 is SGHAT and CDR2 FQNNGV. The CDR3 is 17 amino acids. V trimming: 5 bases; J trimming: 0 bases; junction bases outside the gene matches: 10. The DNA of the CDR3 is TGTGCCAGCAGCGCCTACCCGACTAGCGAAAGCACAGATACGCAGTATTTT. It encodes CASSAYPTSESTDTQYF.

This clonotype was recorded only once. V usage is TRBV5-5 and J usage is TRBJ1-2, with 7 positions matching TRBD1. CDR1 is SGHKS and CDR2 is YYEKEE in the germline V gene (reference sequence). V shed 2 bases, J shed 4 bases, and the junction held 5 bases outside the gene matches. The CDR3 spans 14 residues. CDR3 DNA: TGTGCCAGCAGCTTCGCAGGGGGGAGCTATGGCTACACCTTC. This translates into CASSFAGGSYGYTF.

CDR3 loop: CASSLVGTRREDTQYF. Written as DNA, the CDR3 is TGTGCCAGCAGCTTAGTGGGGACTAGGAGGGAAGATACGCAGTATTTT. The V gene is TRBV7-6, the J gene TRBJ2-3; TRBD2 aligns across 8 bases. V was pared by 1 base and J by 5 bases, with 8 bases of the junction left unmatched. This CDR3 comprises 16 residues. Looked up from germline, CDR1 is SGHVS and CDR2 is FNYEAQ.

In this sample, this clonotype turned up a few times. The chain has TRBV10-3 and TRBJ2-7; the D is unclear. The CDR3 length is 13 residues. Trimming stripped 5 bases from V and 1 base from J, with 9 bases between. Germline lookup yields CDR1 ENHRY and CDR2 SYGVKD. The CDR3 loop is CAISPEGSYEQYF. In nucleotides, the CDR3 is TGTGCCATCAGTCCGGAAGGTTCCTACGAGCAGTACTTC.

The gene calls are TRBV20-1 and TRBJ1-1; no firm D call. The CDR3 sequence is 12 residues long. The V gene's germline CDR1 is DFQATT and CDR2 SNEGSKA (reference sequence). The ends were cut back, 6 bases at V and 0 bases at J, with 8 bases in the middle. As DNA, the CDR3 is TGCAGTGCCCAGAACATGAACACTGAAGCTTTCTTT. It translates to CSAQNMNTEAFF.

This sequence joins TRBV20-1 and TRBJ2-1; tentatively, D is TRBD2 (6 bases). Germline V lookup: CDR1 DFQATT, CDR2 SNEGSKA (reference sequence). This CDR3 has 14 amino acids. Trimming took off 6 bases at V and 6 bases at J, with 18 bases between the two ends. The CDR3 reads CSALRDPGGNEQFF. CDR3 nucleotides: TGCAGTGCCCTGCGGGACCCCGGGGGCAATGAGCAGTTCTTC.

This rearrangement joins TRBV5-1 to TRBJ2-7; D is tentatively TRBD1 or TRBD2 (5 bases each). CDR3 length equals 14 residues. Germline V gene sequence: CDR1 SGHRS, CDR2 YFSETQ. The V end lost 5 bases, the J end lost 2 bases, and 14 bases lay between the germline ends. The CDR3 region is CASSSGTPAYEQYF. The CDR3 DNA sequence: TGCGCCAGCAGTTCCGGGACCCCAGCCTACGAGCAGTACTTC.

J is TRBJ2-7 and V is TRBV3-1; 8 bases agree with TRBD1. Germline V CDR1 and CDR2: LGHDT, YNNKEL (reference sequence). V lost 3 bases, J lost 3 bases, and 7 bases stayed unmatched. This CDR3 region has 15 residues. Here the CDR3 reads CASSHETGTGYEQYF. The DNA of the CDR3 is TGTGCCAGCAGCCATGAAACCGGGACAGGCTACGAGCAGTACTTC.

This chain uses TRBV6-2 or TRBV6-3 with TRBJ2-7; a weak D match, TRBD1 (7 bases). V dropped 6 bases and J dropped 7 bases, with 25 bases sitting between them. The CDR3 totals 16 residues. The germline gives CDR1 MNHEY, CDR2 SVGEGT. CDR3 in DNA: TGTGCCAGCAGGACTCTTAGCGGACAGGTGTGGCCGGAGCAGTACTTC. The encoded protein is CASRTLSGQVWPEQYF.